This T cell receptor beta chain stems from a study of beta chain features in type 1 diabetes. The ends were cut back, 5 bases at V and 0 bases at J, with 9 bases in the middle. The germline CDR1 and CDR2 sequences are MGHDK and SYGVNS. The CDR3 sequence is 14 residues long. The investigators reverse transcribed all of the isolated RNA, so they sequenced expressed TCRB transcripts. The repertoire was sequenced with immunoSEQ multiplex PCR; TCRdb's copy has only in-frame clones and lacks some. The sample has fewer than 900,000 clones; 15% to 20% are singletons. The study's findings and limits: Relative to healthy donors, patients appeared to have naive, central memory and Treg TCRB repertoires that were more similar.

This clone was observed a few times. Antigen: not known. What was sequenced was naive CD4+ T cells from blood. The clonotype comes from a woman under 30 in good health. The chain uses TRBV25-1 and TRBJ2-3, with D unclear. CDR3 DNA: TGTGCCAGCAGTCCCTCGGAGAGCACAGATACGCAGTATTTT. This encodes CASSPSESTDTQYF.